This entry features one T cell receptor (beta chain) sequence. The assay was immunoSEQ multiplex PCR, and TCRdb's table has in-frame clones only and misses some. Of 210,000 or so clones detected, about 84% appear once; the ten largest clones hold 1.8%. Germline assignment: CDR1 SGHRS and CDR2 YFSETQ. CDR3 size: 12 residues. The V end lost 0 bases, the J end lost 9 bases, and 9 bases lay between the germline ends. The source of the sample is a study of blood T cell repertoires in COVID-19. This study enrolled people aged 18 to 89 from about 24 US geographic areas. This sequence originates from a man in his fifties or sixties who had recovered from COVID-19. Sequenced: PBMCs or T cells enriched from blood (not recorded which). The chain is built from TRBV5-1 and TRBJ1-1; a possible D gene is TRBD1 (6 bases). In DNA, the CDR3 is TGCGCCAGCAGCTTGGACAGGGAGAAAGCTTTCTTT. It codes for CASSLDREKAFF.